The 25 T cell receptor beta chains listed next were all sequenced from one sample in a study of CD8 T cells in Susac syndrome (dated by TCRdb to about 2019). Library preparation used the immunoSEQ multiplex PCR assay. RNA was extracted with the RNeasy kit and roughly 0.5 to 1 ug was reverse transcribed using random hexamers. TCRdb itself trimmed the public reads at Q25 with fastp, ran MiXCR and retained productive beta chains. Entries that share a CDR3 protein sequence are merged under the most common genes and DNA. The sample table records approximately 100,000 distinct CDR3 sequences; roughly 94% of these occur just once. Of the sample, about 0.41% is held by the ten largest clones. The sample consisted of CD8+ T cells from PBMCs. These receptors all stem from a human donor with Susac syndrome.

The rearrangement links TRBV11-2 to TRBJ1-5, with D hard to call. The V gene lost 1 base and the J gene lost 7 bases, with 14 bases spanning the gap. The CDR3 has 15 residues. The V gene's germline CDR1 is SGHAT and CDR2 FQNNGV. The DNA of the CDR3 is TGTGCCAGCAGCTTAGGTGTCTGGGAAGGCCAGCCCCAGCATTTT. Its protein is CASSLGVWEGQPQHF.

This clonotype has only one observation. V and J are TRBV19 and TRBJ2-7; D is possibly TRBD1 (6 bases). The V gene lost 4 bases and the J gene lost 6 bases, with 10 bases spanning the gap. The CDR3 is 12 amino acids. Germline loops: CDR1 LNHDA, CDR2 SQIVND (reference sequence). The CDR3 is CASSTHRAEQYF. The CDR3 region has the DNA TGTGCCAGTAGTACCCACAGGGCCGAGCAGTACTTC.

The chain is built from TRBV4-1 and TRBJ1-5; D is undetermined. Trimming removed 4 bases at V and 2 bases at J, with 6 bases between. CDR1 and CDR2 (germline): MGHRA, YSYEKL. The CDR3 runs 13 residues. In DNA form, the CDR3 reads TGCGCCAGCAGCCCGAGCGGCAATCAGCCCCAGCATTTT. Translated: CASSPSGNQPQHF.

The rearrangement uses TRBV27 and TRBJ2-6; D not resolved. This CDR3 contains 15 residues. V was trimmed by 6 bases and J by 0 bases, leaving 9 bases between them. CDR1 is MNHEY, CDR2 SMNVEV, per germline (reference sequence). Here the CDR3 reads CASRKDFSGANVLTF. The CDR3 bases are TGTGCCAGCAGGAAGGATTTCTCTGGGGCCAACGTCCTGACTTTC.

The chain uses TRBV14 and TRBJ1-2; 7 nucleotides line up with TRBD1. The germline V gene encodes CDR1 SGHDN and CDR2 FVKESK. The CDR3 is 17 residues long. After removal of 0 bases from V and 8 bases from J, the junction contained 15 bases not matched to a gene. As DNA, the CDR3 is TGTGCCAGCAGCCAAGAAGGACGTCCCGACAGGGCGGGAGGCTACACCTTC. It yields the protein CASSQEGRPDRAGGYTF.

The genes are TRBV23-1 and TRBJ2-5; D not certain. TRBV23-1 is an ORF, with its function uncertain. Trimming left V 6 bases short and J 13 bases short, with 6 bases between. This CDR3 comprises 8 residues. This chain's CDR3 is CASRLPYF. The CDR3 coding sequence is TGCGCCAGCAGACTTCCGTACTTC.

This chain links TRBV9 with TRBJ1-2; D is uncertain. This CDR3 is built from 12 residues. The germline V gene encodes CDR1 SGDLS and CDR2 YYNGEE. With 3 bases removed from V and 7 bases from J, the gap between germline ends came to 10 bases. The CDR3 DNA is TGTGCCAGCAGCGGCCCCGGGGTTGGCTACACCTTC. This translates into CASSGPGVGYTF.

The chain uses TRBV7-2 and TRBJ1-5; TRBD1 agrees at 10 bases. Trimming took 6 bases from V and 5 from J; bases not matched to a gene: 13. The CDR3 consists of 17 residues. In germline, CDR1 is SGHTA, CDR2 FQGNSA. CDR3 region: CASRQTGTGVLDQPQHF. In nucleotides, the CDR3 is TGTGCCAGCAGACAAACCGGGACAGGGGTTCTAGATCAGCCCCAGCATTTT.

V is TRBV4-3 and J is TRBJ2-5; TRBD2 agrees at 9 bases. V shed 0 bases, J shed 5 bases, and the junction held 7 bases outside the gene matches. This CDR3 contains 16 residues. CDR1 is LGHNA and CDR2 is YSLEER in the germline V gene. The CDR3 coding sequence is TGCGCCAGCAGCCAAGATTTGCGGGGGGGAGGGGAGACCCAGTACTTC. Amino acids: CASSQDLRGGGETQYF.

The rearrangement uses TRBV6-2 or TRBV6-3 and TRBJ1-2; no definite D call. Germline-derived CDR1 and CDR2 are MNHEY and SVGEGT. V was shortened by 1 base and J by 7 bases, with 10 bases between the two germline ends. This CDR3 comprises 13 residues. CDR3 in DNA: TGTGCCAGCAGTTACTACCAAATTCTTGGCTACACCTTC. Its translation is CASSYYQILGYTF.

The chain has TRBV27 and TRBJ1-2; 7 nucleotides align to TRBD1. The ends lost 6 bases at V and 3 bases at J; junction bases unmatched: 7. The germline V gene encodes CDR1 MNHEY and CDR2 SMNVEV (reference sequence). The CDR3 runs 14 residues. CDR3 nucleotide sequence: TGTGCCAGCAGACGGACAGGAGAATACTATGGCTACACCTTC. Translated, it gives CASRRTGEYYGYTF.

The chain recombines TRBV5-1 with TRBJ2-7; tentative D call: TRBD2 (6 bases). Germline values: CDR1 SGHRS, CDR2 YFSETQ. V was trimmed by 4 bases and J by 0 bases, leaving 11 bases between them. The CDR3 consists of 14 residues. The CDR3 region is CASSHRESSYEQYF. For the CDR3, the DNA is TGCGCCAGCAGCCACCGGGAGAGCTCCTACGAGCAGTACTTC.

The V gene is TRBV12-3 or TRBV12-4, the J gene TRBJ1-2, with 8 bases lining up with TRBD1. The CDR3 has 14 amino acids. V shed 7 bases, J shed 2 bases, and the junction held 6 bases outside the gene matches. The CDR3 DNA sequence: TGTGCCAGCACTCTGGGACAGGCCAACTATGGCTACACCTTC. It encodes CASTLGQANYGYTF.

The chain joins TRBV7-9 to TRBJ2-7; 14 nucleotides align to TRBD2. The CDR3 runs to 19 residues. Per the germline V gene, CDR1 is SEHNR and CDR2 is FQNEAQ (reference sequence). The J segment lost 0 bases and the V segment lost 5 bases, leaving 12 bases of the junction unmatched. CDR3 region: CASSPSPGTSGGLSYEQYF. CDR3 sequence (DNA): TGTGCCAGCAGCCCCAGTCCCGGGACTAGCGGGGGCCTCTCCTACGAGCAGTACTTC.

The genes are TRBV20-1 and TRBJ2-7; 8 nucleotides agree with TRBD2. The CDR3 loop spans 13 amino acids. The junction had 7 bases not matched to a gene; V was cut back by 5 bases and J by 4 bases. Germline loops: CDR1 DFQATT, CDR2 SNEGSKA (reference sequence). The CDR3 DNA reads as TGCAGTGCTCGAATAGCGGGAAAATACGAGCAGTACTTC. It codes for CSARIAGKYEQYF.

This chain connects TRBV6-4 to TRBJ2-1, with D unresolved. There are 8 residues in the CDR3. The germline V gene encodes CDR1 MRHNA and CDR2 SNTAGT. As DNA, the CDR3 is TGTTTCCGAGATGAGCAGTTCTTC. Translation gives CFRDEQFF.

This clonotype came up once. J is TRBJ1-2 and V is TRBV4-3, with unresolved D. From germline, CDR1 is LGHNA and CDR2 YSLEER. V dropped 2 bases and J dropped 5 bases, with 18 bases sitting between them. This CDR3 region has 16 residues. CDR3 in amino acids: CASSQTSDPPLYGYTF. The CDR3 DNA follows: TGCGCCAGCAGCCAAACTTCGGACCCTCCCTTGTATGGCTACACCTTC.

This chain connects TRBV11-3 to TRBJ2-1, with D possibly TRBD2 on 6 matching bases. Germline loops: CDR1 SGHNT, CDR2 YENEEA. The CDR3 spans 13 residues. V was shortened by 5 bases and J by 10 bases, with 15 bases between the two germline ends. DNA for the CDR3: TGTGCCAGCAGCGAAACCACCGGGGGAGAGCAGTTCTTC. It is translated as CASSETTGGEQFF. The whole variable domain, remainder taken from reference TRBV11-3 and TRBJ2-1, is EAGVVQSPRYKIIEKKQPVAFWCNPISGHNTLYWYLQNLGQGPELLIRYENEEAVDDSQLPKDRFSAERLKGVDSTLKIQPAELGDSAVYLCASSETTGGEQFFGPGTRLTVL.

This chain joins TRBV6-6 and TRBJ2-5; D is unclear. Trimming shortened V by 5 bases and J by 1 base, and 11 bases separated the two germline ends. Germline-derived CDR1 and CDR2 are MNHNY and SVGAGI (reference sequence). This CDR3 comprises 14 residues. The CDR3 spells CASSRYRLQETQYF. The CDR3, as DNA: TGTGCCAGCAGTCGCTACAGACTCCAAGAGACCCAGTACTTC.

V is TRBV9 and J is TRBJ1-1, with TRBD1 as a possible D gene (5 bases). The CDR3 spans 13 residues. Germline V gene lookup returns CDR1 SGDLS and CDR2 YYNGEE. V dropped 0 bases and J dropped 7 bases, with 10 bases sitting between them. The CDR3 is CASSVGGSGEAFF. In DNA form, the CDR3 reads TGTGCCAGCAGCGTAGGGGGGAGTGGTGAAGCTTTCTTT.

V and J are TRBV3-1 and TRBJ2-5; D could derive from TRBD1 or TRBD2 (5 bases each). Trimming took 8 bases from V and 0 from J, leaving 10 bases between them. The CDR3 consists of 13 residues. The germline V gene has CDR1 LGHDT and CDR2 YNNKEL (reference sequence). The CDR3 is CASQGEYQETQYF. The CDR3 nucleotides are TGTGCCAGCCAGGGAGAGTACCAAGAGACCCAGTACTTC.

The rearrangement uses TRBV7-7 and TRBJ2-5; D possibly corresponds to TRBD1 (7 bases). V lost 5 bases and J lost 2, with 15 bases in between. Germline CDR1 reads SSHAT; CDR2 reads FNYEAQ (reference sequence). CDR3 length: 15 residues. The CDR3 is CASSPGDSGQETQYF. CDR3 sequence (DNA): TGTGCCAGCAGCCCGGGGGACAGTGGGCAAGAGACCCAGTACTTC.

The chain combines TRBV20-1 with TRBJ2-1; D may be TRBD2 (7 bases). Deletions cut 6 bases from V and 8 bases from J, with 23 bases between. The CDR3 spans 15 residues. Per germline, CDR1 DFQATT and CDR2 SNEGSKA (reference sequence). The CDR3 sequence: CSARGFGGLGDEQFF. DNA of the CDR3: TGCAGTGCCCGGGGCTTCGGGGGGCTTGGGGATGAGCAGTTCTTC.

The genes are TRBV29-1 and TRBJ2-7; tentatively, D is TRBD1 (6 bases). V lost 3 bases and J 6 bases, leaving 15 bases between the germline ends. Germline V gene sequence: CDR1 SQVTM, CDR2 ANQGSEA. The length of the CDR3 is 13 residues. The DNA for the CDR3 is TGCAGCGTTGATCAGACAGGTGTAGGCGAGCAGTACTTC. Protein: CSVDQTGVGEQYF.

This chain joins TRBV5-1 and TRBJ2-2; TRBD1 matches at 7 bases. The length of the CDR3 is 14 residues. The junction had 2 bases not matched to a gene; V was cut back by 3 bases and J by 3 bases. Germline V lookup: CDR1 SGHRS, CDR2 YFSETQ. The CDR3 coding sequence is TGCGCCAGCAGCTCTACAGGGGACACCGGGGAGCTGTTTTTT. Translated, it gives CASSSTGDTGELFF.